This TCR beta chain was documented in a study of shared clonotypes between healthy human individuals. Overall study: The study used three CD4 naive, three CD4 memory, two CD8 naive and one CD8 memory plate per donor.

V lost 3 bases, J lost 7 bases, and 16 bases lay in between. This CDR3 has 15 residues. Germline-derived CDR1 and CDR2 are KGHSH and LQKENI. With respect to this clone: Its antigen is as yet unknown.

The study, taken as a whole, reports: Between a few donors, naive CD4 clonotypes were shared at a level of about 5%. Expectations were that clonotype sharing among donors would be affected by sequencing depth.

Assay execution took place at the deep level. Sequencing used immunoSEQ multiplex PCR; TCRdb keeps in-frame clones, though not all of them. The sample holds some 2,500,000 clones; 80% to 95% are singletons and the top ten take approximately 0.37%. Specimen: naive CD4+ T cells from PBMCs. Indicated subset: CD45RA+ positively selected. The chain couples TRBV18 to TRBJ2-1; D perhaps matches TRBD1 (6 bases). This clonotype was sampled from a man younger than 35 in good health. Some clones in this sample may be carry-over from other donors' samples. The CDR3 reads CASSPSLAQGNEQFF. The CDR3 nucleotides are TGTGCCAGCTCACCCAGCCTAGCACAGGGAAATGAGCAGTTCTTC.